This T cell receptor (beta chain) was sequenced for a study of molecular identifiers for immune sequencing clone quantification. This CDR3 contains 13 residues. The germline gives CDR1 LNHDA, CDR2 SQIVND (reference sequence). TCRdb passed the PCR reads through MiXCR, listing each CDR3 protein once. The sample consists of some 9,800 distinct CDR3 sequences, roughly 18% of them appearing once. Regarding this clonotype: A much larger clone sits a single nucleotide away, making a read error possible.

This chain connects TRBV19 to TRBJ2-7; D is uncertain. The sample comprised naive CD8+ T cells from blood, with Jurkat cell RNA spiked in. The subset was: FACS-sorted CD8+CD4-CCR7+CD45RA+ naive T cells. This TCR derives from a human donor in good health. Some libraries in this study had Jurkat cell RNA spiked in. CDR3 sequence: CASSIADSYKQYF. The DNA of the CDR3 is TGTGCCAGTAGCATAGCTGACTCCTACAAGCAGTACTTC.